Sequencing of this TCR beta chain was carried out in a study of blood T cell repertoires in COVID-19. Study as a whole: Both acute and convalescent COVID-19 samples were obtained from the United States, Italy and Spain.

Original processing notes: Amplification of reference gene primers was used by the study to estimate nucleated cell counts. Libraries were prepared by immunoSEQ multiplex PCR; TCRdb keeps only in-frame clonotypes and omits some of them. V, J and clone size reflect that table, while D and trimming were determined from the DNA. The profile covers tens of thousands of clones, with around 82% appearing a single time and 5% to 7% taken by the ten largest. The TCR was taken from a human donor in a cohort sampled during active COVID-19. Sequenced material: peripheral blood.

This CDR3 is CASSLSTGEDSPLHF. DNA for the CDR3: TGTGCCAGCAGTTTATCCACAGGGGAGGATTCACCCCTCCACTTT. V and J are TRBV27 and TRBJ1-6, with 7 bases fitting TRBD1. This CDR3 region has 15 residues. V shed 0 bases and J 8 bases; nucleotides not matched to a gene: 4. Germline V lookup: CDR1 MNHEY, CDR2 SMNVEV (reference sequence).